The clone carrying this TCR beta chain was seen repeatedly, ten times or more. Its antigen is currently unknown. TCRdb recomputed calls from the 5' RACE reads with MiXCR, one row per CDR3 protein. The sample has hundreds of thousands of distinct CDR3 sequences; less than 7% are singletons. This specimen comes from a study of identical twins. Study results and limitations: In beta out-of-frame sequences, the excess sharing between twins was weaker.

The trim removed 6 bases at V and 0 bases at J, leaving 6 bases unmatched. The CDR3 spans 16 residues. Looked up from germline, CDR1 is SNHLY and CDR2 is FYNNEI. The TCR sequence derives from a man between 18 and 29 years old in good health. This chain joins TRBV2 and TRBJ2-3; 10 nucleotides line up with TRBD2. The sample consisted of naive T cells sorted from blood. For the CDR3, the DNA is TGTGCCAGCAGGGACCTAGCGGGAGACAGCACAGATACGCAGTATTTT. The encoded protein is CASRDLAGDSTDTQYF.